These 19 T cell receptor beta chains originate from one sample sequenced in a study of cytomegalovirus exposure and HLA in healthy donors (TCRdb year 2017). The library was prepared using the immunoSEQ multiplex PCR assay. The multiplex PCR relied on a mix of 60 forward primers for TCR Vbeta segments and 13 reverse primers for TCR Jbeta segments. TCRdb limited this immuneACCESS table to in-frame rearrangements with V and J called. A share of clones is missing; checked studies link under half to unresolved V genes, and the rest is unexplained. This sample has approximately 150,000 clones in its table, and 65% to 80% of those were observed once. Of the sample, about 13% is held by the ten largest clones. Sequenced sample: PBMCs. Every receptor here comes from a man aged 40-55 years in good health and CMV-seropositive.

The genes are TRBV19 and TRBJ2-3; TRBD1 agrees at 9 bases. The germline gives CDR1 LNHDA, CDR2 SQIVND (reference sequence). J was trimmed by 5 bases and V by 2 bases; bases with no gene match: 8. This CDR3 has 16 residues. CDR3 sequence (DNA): TGTGCCAGTAGTATACTCGGGACAGGGTTAGGAGATACGCAGTATTTT. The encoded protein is CASSILGTGLGDTQYF.

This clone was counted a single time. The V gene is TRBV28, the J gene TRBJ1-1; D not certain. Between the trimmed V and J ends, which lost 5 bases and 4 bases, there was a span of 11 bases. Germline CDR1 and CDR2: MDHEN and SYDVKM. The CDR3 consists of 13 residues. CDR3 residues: CASSRPVVTEAFF. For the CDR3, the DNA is TGTGCCAGCAGTCGTCCCGTTGTCACTGAAGCTTTCTTT. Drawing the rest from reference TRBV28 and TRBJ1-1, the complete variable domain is DVKVTQSSRYLVKRTGEKVFLECVQDMDHENMFWYRQDPGLGLRLIYFSYDVKMKEKGDIPEGYSVSREKKERFSLILESASTNQTSMYLCASSRPVVTEAFFGQGTRLTVV.

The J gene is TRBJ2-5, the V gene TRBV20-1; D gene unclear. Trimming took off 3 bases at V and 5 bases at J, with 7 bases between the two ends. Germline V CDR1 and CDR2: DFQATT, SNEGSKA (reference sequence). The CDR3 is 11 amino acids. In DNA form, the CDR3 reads TGCAGTGCTAGTAACGCGGAGACCCAGTACTTC. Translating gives CSASNAETQYF.

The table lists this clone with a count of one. The CDR3 protein is CASSLVSGGEQYF. The CDR3 DNA reads as TGTGCCAGCAGCTTAGTTTCTGGGGGGGAGCAGTACTTC. The gene calls are TRBV13 and TRBJ2-7; possibly TRBD2 for D (6 bases). Trimming left V 1 base short and J 7 bases short, with 11 bases between. This CDR3 is built from 13 residues. Germline CDR1 reads PRHDT; CDR2 reads FYEKMQ (reference sequence).

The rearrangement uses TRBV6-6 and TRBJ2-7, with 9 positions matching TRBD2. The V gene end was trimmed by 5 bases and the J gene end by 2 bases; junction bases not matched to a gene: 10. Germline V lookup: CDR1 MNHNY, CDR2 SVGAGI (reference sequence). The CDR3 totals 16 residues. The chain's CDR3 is CASSKLAGATTYEQYF. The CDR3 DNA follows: TGTGCCAGCAGTAAACTAGCGGGCGCTACCACCTACGAGCAGTACTTC.

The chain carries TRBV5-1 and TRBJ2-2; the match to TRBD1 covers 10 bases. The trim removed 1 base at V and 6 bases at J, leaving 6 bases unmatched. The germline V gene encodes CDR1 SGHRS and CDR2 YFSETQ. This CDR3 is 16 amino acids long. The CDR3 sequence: CASSLTDRGLAGELFF. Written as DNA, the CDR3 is TGCGCCAGCAGCTTGACAGACAGGGGGCTAGCCGGGGAGCTGTTTTTT.

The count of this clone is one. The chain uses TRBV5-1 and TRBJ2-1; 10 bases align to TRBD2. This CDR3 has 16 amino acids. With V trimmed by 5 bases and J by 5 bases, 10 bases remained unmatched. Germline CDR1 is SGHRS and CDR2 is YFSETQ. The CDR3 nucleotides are TGCGCCAGCAGATTTTTAGCGGGAGGCGCTAACAATGAGCAGTTCTTC. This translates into CASRFLAGGANNEQFF.

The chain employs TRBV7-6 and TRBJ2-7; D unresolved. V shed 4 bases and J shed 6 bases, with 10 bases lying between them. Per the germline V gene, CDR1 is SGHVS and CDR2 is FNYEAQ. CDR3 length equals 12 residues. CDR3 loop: CASSSQAAEQYF. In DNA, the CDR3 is TGTGCCAGCAGCTCGCAGGCTGCCGAGCAGTACTTC. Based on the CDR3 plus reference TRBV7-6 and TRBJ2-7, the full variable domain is GAGVSQSPRYKVTKRGQDVALRCDPISGHVSLYWYRQALGQGPEFLTYFNYEAQQDKSGLPNDRFSAERPEGSISTLTIQRTEQRDSAMYRCASSSQAAEQYFGPGTRLTVT.

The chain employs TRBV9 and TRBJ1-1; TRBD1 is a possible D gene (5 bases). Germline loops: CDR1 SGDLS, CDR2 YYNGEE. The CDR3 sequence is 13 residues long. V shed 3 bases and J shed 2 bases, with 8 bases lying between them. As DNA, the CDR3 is TGTGCCAGCAGCGCCACAGGAAACACTGAAGCTTTCTTT. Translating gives CASSATGNTEAFF.

The chain's CDR3 is CASSEVLAGGSEQYF. The CDR3 DNA sequence: TGTGCCAGCAGTGAAGTTCTAGCGGGAGGTTCCGAGCAGTACTTC. The V call is TRBV2, the J call TRBJ2-7, with 11 nucleotides matching TRBD2. CDR3 size: 15 residues. Germline CDR1 reads SNHLY; CDR2 reads FYNNEI. V was pared by 1 base and J by 6 bases, with 5 bases of the junction left unmatched.

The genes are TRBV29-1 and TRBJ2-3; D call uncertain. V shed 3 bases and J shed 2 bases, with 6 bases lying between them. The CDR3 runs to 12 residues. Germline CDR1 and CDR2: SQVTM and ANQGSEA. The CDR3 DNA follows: TGCAGCGTTGACCCCAACACAGATACGCAGTATTTT. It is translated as CSVDPNTDTQYF.

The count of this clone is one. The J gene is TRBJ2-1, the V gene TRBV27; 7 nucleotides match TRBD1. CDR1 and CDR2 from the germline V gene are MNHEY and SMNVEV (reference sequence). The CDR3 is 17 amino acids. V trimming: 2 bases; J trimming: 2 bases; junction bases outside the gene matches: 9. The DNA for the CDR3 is TGTGCCAGCAGTTTACTCCCGACAGGGCCGGCCTACAATGAGCAGTTCTTC. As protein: CASSLLPTGPAYNEQFF.

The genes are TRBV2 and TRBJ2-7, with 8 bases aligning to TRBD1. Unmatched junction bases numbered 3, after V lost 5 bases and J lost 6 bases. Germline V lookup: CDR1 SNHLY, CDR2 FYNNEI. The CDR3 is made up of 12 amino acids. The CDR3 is CASSWTGREQYF. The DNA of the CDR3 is TGTGCCAGCAGTTGGACAGGGCGCGAGCAGTACTTC.

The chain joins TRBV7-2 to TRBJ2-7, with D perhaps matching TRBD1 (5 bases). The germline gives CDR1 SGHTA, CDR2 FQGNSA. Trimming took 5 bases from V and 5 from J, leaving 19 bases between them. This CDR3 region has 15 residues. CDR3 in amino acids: CASSLRQGIVDEQYF. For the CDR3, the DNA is TGTGCCAGCAGCCTCCGGCAGGGTATCGTCGACGAGCAGTACTTC.

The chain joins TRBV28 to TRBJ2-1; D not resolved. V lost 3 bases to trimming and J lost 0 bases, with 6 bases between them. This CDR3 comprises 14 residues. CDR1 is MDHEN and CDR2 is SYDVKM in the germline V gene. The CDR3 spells CASSLRGSYNEQFF. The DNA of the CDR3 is TGTGCCAGCAGTTTGCGAGGCTCCTACAATGAGCAGTTCTTC.

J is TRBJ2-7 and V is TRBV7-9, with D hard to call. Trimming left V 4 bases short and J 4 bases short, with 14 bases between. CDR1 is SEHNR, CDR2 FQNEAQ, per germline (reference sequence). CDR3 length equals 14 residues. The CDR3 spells CASSSGSRLYEQYF. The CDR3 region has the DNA TGTGCCAGCAGCTCAGGCTCAAGATTATACGAGCAGTACTTC.

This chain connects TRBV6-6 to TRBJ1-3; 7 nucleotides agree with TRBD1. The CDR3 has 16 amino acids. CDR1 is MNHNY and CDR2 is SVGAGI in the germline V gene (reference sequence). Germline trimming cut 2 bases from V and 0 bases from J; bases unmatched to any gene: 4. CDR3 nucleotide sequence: TGTGCCAGCAGTTACCTATGGGACAGCTCTGGAAACACCATATATTTT. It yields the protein CASSYLWDSSGNTIYF.

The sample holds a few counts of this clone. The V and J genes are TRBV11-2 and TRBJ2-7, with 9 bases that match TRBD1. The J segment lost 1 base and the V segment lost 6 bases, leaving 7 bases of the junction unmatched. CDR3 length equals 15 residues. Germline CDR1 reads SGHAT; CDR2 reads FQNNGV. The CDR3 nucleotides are TGTGCCAGCAGGCCACCCGGGACAGGGTCCTACGAGCAGTACTTC. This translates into CASRPPGTGSYEQYF.

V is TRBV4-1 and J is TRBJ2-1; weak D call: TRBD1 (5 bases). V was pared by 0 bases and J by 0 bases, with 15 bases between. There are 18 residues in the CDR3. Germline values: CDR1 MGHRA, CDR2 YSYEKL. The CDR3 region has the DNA TGCGCCAGCAGCCAAGATCAGGGTCCTCCTAGCTCCTACAATGAGCAGTTCTTC. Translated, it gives CASSQDQGPPSSYNEQFF.